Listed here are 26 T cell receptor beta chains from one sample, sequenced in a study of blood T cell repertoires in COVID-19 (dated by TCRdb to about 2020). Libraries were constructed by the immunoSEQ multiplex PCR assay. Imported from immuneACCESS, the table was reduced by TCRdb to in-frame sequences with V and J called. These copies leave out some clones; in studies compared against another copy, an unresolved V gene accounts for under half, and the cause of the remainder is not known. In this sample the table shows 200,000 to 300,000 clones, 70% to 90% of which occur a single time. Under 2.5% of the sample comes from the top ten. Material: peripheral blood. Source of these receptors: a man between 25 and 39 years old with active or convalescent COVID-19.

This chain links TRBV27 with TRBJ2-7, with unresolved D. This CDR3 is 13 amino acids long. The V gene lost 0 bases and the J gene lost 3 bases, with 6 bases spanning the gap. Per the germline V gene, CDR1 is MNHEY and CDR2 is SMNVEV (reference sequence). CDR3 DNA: TGTGCCAGCAGTTTATCTGCGCACTACGAGCAGTACTTC. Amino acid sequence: CASSLSAHYEQYF.

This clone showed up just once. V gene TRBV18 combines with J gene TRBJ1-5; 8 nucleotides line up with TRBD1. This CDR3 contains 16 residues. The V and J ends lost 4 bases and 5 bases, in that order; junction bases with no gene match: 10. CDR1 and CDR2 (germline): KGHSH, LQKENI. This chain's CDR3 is CASSLTFGQGDQPQHF. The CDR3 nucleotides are TGTGCCAGCTCACTTACGTTCGGACAGGGCGATCAGCCCCAGCATTTT.

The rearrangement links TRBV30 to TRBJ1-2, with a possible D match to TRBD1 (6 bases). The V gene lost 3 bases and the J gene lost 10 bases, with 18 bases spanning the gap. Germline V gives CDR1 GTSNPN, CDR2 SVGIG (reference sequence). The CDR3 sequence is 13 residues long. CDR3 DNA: TGTGCCTGGAGGGGGGCGATGAGCACCCCCTACACCTTC. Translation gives CAWRGAMSTPYTF.

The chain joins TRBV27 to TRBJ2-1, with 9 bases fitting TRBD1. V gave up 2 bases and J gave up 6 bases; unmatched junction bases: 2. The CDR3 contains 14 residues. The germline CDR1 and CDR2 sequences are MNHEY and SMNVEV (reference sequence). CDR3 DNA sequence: TGTGCCAGCAGTTTAAAGGGACAGGGCAATGAGCAGTTCTTC. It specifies CASSLKGQGNEQFF.

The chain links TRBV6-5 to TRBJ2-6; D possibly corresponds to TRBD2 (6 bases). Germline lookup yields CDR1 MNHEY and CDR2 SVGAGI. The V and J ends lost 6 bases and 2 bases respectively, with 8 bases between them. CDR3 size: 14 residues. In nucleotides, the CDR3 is TGTGCCAGCAGGGGAGGTGCTGGGGCCAACGTCCTGACTTTC. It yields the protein CASRGGAGANVLTF.

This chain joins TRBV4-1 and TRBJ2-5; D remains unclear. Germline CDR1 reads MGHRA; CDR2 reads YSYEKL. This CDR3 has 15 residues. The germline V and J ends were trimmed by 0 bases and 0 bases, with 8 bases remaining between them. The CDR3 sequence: CASSQESRNQETQYF. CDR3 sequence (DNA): TGCGCCAGCAGCCAAGAATCGCGGAACCAAGAGACCCAGTACTTC.

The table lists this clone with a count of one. CDR3 region: CASSQEWGLDEQFF. The CDR3 DNA reads TGCGCCAGCAGCCAAGAGTGGGGACTTGATGAGCAGTTCTTC. The chain joins TRBV4-3 to TRBJ2-1; possible D gene TRBD2, 6 bases. The CDR3 is 14 amino acids. Trimming took off 0 bases at V and 8 bases at J, with 11 bases between the two ends. Germline V CDR1 and CDR2: LGHNA, YSLEER.

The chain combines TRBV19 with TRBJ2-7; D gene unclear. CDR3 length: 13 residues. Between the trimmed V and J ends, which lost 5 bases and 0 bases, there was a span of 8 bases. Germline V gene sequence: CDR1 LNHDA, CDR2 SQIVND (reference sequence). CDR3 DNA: TGTGCCAGTAGTGTCGGGTTCTCCTACGAGCAGTACTTC. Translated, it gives CASSVGFSYEQYF.

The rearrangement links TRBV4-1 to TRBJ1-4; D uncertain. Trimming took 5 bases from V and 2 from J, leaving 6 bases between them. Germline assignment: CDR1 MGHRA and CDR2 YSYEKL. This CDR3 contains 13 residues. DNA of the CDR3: TGCGCCAGCAGCTCTATCACTAATGAAAAACTGTTTTTT. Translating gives CASSSITNEKLFF.

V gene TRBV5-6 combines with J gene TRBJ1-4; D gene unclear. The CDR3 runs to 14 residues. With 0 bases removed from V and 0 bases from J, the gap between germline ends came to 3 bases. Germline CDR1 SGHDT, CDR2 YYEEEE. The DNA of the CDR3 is TGTGCCAGCAGCTTGGTAGCAACTAATGAAAAACTGTTTTTT. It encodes CASSLVATNEKLFF.

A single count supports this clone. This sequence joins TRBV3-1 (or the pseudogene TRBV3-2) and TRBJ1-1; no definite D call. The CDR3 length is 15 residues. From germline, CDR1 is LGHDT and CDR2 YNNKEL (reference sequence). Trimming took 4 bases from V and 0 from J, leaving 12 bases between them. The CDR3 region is CASSLLYGVNTEAFF. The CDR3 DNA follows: TGTGCCAGCAGCCTACTATACGGGGTGAACACTGAAGCTTTCTTT.

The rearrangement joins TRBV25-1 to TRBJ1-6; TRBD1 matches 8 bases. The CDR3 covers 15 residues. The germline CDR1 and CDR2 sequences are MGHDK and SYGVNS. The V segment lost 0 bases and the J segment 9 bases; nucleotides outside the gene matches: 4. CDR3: CASSEYGQGSSPLHF. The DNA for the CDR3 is TGTGCCAGCAGTGAATATGGACAGGGTAGTTCACCCCTCCACTTT. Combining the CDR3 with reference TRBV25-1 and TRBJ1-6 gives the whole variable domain EADIYQTPRYLVIGTGKKITLECSQTMGHDKMYWYQQDPGMELHLIHYSYGVNSTEKGDLSSESTVSRIRTEHFPLTLESARPSHTSQYLCASSEYGQGSSPLHFGNGTRLTVT.

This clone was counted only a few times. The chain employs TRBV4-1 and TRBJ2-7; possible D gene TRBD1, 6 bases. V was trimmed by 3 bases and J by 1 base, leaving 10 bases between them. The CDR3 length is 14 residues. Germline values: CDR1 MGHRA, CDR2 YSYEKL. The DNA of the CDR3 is TGCGCCAGCAGCCAGGATGACAGGTCCTACGAGCAGTACTTC. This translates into CASSQDDRSYEQYF.

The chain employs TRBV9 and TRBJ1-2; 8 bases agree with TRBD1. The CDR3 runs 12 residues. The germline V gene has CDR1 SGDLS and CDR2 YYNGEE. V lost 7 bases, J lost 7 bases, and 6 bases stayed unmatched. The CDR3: CASEQGDGGYTF. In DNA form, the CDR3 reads TGTGCCAGCGAACAGGGGGATGGTGGCTACACCTTC. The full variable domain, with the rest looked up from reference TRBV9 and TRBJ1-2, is DSGVTQTPKHLITATGQRVTLRCSPRSGDLSVYWYQQSLDQGLQFLIQYYNGEERAKGNILERFSAQQFPDLHSELNLSSLELGDSALYFCASEQGDGGYTFGSGTRLTVV.

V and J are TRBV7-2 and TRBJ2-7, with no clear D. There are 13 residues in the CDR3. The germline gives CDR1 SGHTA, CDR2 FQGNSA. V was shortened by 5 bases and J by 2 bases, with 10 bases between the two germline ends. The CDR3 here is CASSKSLPYEQYF. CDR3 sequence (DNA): TGTGCCAGCAGCAAGAGCCTTCCCTACGAGCAGTACTTC.

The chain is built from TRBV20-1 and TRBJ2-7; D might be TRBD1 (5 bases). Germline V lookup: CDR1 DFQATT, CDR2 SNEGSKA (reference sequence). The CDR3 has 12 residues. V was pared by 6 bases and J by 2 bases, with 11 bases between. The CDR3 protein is CSASDSAYEQYF. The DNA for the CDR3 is TGCAGTGCCAGTGACAGTGCCTACGAGCAGTACTTC.

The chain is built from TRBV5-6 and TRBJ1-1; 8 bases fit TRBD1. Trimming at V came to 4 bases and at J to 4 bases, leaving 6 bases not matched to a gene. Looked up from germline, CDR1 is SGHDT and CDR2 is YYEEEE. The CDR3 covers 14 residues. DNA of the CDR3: TGTGCCAGCAGCCCACAGGGGGTCGGCACTGAAGCTTTCTTT. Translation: CASSPQGVGTEAFF.

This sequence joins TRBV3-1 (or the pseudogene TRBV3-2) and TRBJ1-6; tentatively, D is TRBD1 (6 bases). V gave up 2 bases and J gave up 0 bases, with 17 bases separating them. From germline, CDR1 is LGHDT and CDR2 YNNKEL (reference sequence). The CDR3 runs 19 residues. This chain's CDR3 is CASSQKTGAGGSYNSPLHF. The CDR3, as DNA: TGTGCCAGCAGCCAAAAGACAGGTGCGGGAGGCTCCTATAATTCACCCCTCCACTTT.

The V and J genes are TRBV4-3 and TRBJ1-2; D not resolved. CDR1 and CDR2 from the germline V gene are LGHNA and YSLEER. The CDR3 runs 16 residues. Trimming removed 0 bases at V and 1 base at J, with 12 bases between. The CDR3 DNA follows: TGCGCCAGCAGCCAAGATTTACAGCCCCTTAACTATGGCTACACCTTC. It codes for CASSQDLQPLNYGYTF.

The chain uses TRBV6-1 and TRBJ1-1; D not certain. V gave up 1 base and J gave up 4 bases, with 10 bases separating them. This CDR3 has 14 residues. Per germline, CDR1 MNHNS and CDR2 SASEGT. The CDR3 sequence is CASSEVSVFTEAFF. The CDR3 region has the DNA TGTGCCAGCAGTGAAGTCTCGGTCTTCACTGAAGCTTTCTTT.

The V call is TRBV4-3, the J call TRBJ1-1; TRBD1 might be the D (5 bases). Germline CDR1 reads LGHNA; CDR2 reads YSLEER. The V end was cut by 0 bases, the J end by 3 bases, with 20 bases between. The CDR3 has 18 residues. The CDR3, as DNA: TGCGCCAGCAGCCAAGATCCCCCGTCGGCAGGGTTGGACACTGAAGCTTTCTTT. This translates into CASSQDPPSAGLDTEAFF.

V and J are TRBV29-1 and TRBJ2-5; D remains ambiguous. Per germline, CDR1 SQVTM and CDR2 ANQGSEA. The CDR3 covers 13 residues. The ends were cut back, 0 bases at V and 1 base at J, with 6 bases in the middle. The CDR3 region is CSVEDPGQETQYF. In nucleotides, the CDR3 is TGCAGCGTTGAAGATCCAGGCCAAGAGACCCAGTACTTC.

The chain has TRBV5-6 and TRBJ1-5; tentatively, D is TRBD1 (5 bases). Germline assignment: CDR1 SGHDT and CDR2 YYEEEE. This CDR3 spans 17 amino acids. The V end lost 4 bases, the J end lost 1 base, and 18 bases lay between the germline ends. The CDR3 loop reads CASSLRPQGGSNQPQHF. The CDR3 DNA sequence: TGTGCCAGCAGCCTACGCCCGCAGGGTGGGAGCAATCAGCCCCAGCATTTT.

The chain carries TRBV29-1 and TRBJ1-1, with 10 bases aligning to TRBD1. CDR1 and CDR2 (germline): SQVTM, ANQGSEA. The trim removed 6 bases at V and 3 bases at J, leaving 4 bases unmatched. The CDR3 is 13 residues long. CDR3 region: CSVRGQGDTEAFF. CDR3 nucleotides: TGCAGCGTCCGAGGACAGGGGGACACTGAAGCTTTCTTT.

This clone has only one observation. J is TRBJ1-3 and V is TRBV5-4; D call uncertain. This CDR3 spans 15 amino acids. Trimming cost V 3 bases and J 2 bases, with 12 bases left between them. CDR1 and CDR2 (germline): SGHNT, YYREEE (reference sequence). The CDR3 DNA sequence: TGTGCCAGCAGCTCTCCGGAGCCTACTGGAAACACCATATATTTT. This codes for CASSSPEPTGNTIYF.

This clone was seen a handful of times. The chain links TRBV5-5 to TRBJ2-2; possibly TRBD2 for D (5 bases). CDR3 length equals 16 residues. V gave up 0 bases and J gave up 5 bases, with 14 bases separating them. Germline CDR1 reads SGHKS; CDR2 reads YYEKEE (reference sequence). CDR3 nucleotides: TGTGCCAGCAGCTTGGCAATTGATTCGGGGACCGGGGAGCTGTTTTTT. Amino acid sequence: CASSLAIDSGTGELFF.